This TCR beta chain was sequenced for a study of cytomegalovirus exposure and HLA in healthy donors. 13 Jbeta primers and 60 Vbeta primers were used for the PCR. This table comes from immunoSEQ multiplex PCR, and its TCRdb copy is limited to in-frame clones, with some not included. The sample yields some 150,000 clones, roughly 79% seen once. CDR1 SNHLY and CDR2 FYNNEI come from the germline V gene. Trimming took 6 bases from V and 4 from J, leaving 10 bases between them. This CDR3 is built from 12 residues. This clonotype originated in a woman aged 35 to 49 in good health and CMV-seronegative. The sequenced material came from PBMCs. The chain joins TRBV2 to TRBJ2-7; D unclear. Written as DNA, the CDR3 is TGTGCCAGCAGCCCAGATTTGTACGAGCAGTACTTC. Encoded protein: CASSPDLYEQYF.